This T cell receptor beta chain comes out of a study of CD8+ T cells in alopecia areata. The germline V gene encodes CDR1 SGHRS and CDR2 YFSETQ. V was shortened by 4 bases and J by 6 bases, with 8 bases between the two germline ends. This CDR3 has 11 amino acids. Alopecia areata patients had lesional scalp punch biopsies and peripheral blood taken from them. RNA extraction and reverse transcription yielded cDNA as sequencing template. The table came from immunoSEQ multiplex PCR; TCRdb's copy has only in-frame clones and leaves some out. This sample has some 180,000 clones, with 63% found just once. The gene calls are TRBV5-1 and TRBJ2-7, with D uncertain. Sample: CD4+ T cells sorted from blood, taken at week 0. The receptor was isolated from a human donor with alopecia areata. The CDR3 loop is CASSQIGEQYF. Written as DNA, the CDR3 is TGCGCCAGCAGCCAAATTGGCGAGCAGTACTTC.